This entry describes one T cell receptor beta chain. The junction does not match germline at one end; this may be a read error. These data are taken from a study of T cell responses to AZD1222 COVID-19 vaccine. There are 15 residues in the CDR3. Germline CDR1 WNHNN, CDR2 SYGVQD (reference sequence). Profiled with immunoSEQ multiplex PCR; TCRdb holds only in-frame clones, not every one. The sample has 110,000 to 150,000 clones, approximately 90% seen once. Samples with a second dose at about 4 or about 12 weeks were pooled together. The specimen was peripheral blood, collected 28 days after the second AZD1222 dose. The chain couples TRBV10-1 to TRBJ2-7, with TRBD2 matching over 14 bases. The clonotype originates from an adult who received the AZD1222 COVID-19 vaccine. Here the CDR3 reads CASNETSGRVYEQYF. The CDR3 nucleotides read TGCGCCAGCAATGAGACTAGCGGGAGGGTGTACGAGCAGTACTTC.